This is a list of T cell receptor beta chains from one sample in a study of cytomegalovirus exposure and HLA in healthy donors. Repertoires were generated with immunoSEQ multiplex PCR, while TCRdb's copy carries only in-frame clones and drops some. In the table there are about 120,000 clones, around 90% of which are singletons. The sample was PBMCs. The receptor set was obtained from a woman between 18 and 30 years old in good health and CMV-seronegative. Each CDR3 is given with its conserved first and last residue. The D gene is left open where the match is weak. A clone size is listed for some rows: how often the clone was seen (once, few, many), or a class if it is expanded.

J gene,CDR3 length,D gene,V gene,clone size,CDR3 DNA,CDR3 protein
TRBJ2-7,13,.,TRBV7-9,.,TGTGCCAGCAGCTTAGCGATACAGGGAGAGCAGTACTTC,CASSLAIQGEQYF
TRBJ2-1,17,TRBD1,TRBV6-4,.,TGTGCCAGCAGCGATACAGAAGGACAGGGTAAGGACAATGAGCAGTTCTTC,CASSDTEGQGKDNEQFF
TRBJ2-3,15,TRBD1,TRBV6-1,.,TGTGCCAGAGATTTTAACGGACAGGGGACAGATACGCAGTATTTT,CARDFNGQGTDTQYF
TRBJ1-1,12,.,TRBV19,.,TGTGCCAGTTCGACGCTCCATACTAAAGCTTTCTTT,CASSTLHTKAFF
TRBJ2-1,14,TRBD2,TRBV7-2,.,TGTGCCAGCAGCTTCCAGCGGGAGTTATACGAGCAGTTCTTC,CASSFQRELYEQFF
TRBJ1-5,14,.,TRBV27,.,TGTGCCAGCAGTTGGGGGGGTAGCAATCAGCCCCAGCATTTT,CASSWGGSNQPQHF
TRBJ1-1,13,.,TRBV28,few,TGTGCCAGCAGTTTCTACAGGGTCTCTGAAGCTTTCTTT,CASSFYRVSEAFF
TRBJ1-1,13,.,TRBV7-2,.,TGTGCCAGCAGCAGGACAGTGAACACTGAAGCTTTCTTT,CASSRTVNTEAFF
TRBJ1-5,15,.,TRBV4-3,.,TGCGCCAGCAGCCAAGACTTCGGGGGGCACCAGCCCCAGCATTTT,CASSQDFGGHQPQHF
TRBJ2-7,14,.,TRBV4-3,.,TGCGCCAGCAGCCAAGCCTGGCGGGGCTACGAGCAGTACTTC,CASSQAWRGYEQYF
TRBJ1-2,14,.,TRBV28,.,TGTGCCAGCAGGACAATCCGGCGGGACTATGGCTACACCTTC,CASRTIRRDYGYTF
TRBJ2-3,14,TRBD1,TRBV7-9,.,TGTGCCGGGGGAGGGGACAGGGTCACAGATACGCAGTATTTT,CAGGGDRVTDTQYF
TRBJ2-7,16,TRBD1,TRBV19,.,TGTGCCAGTAGCTCAACGGGACAGAGCCTTTACTACGAGCAGTACTTC,CASSSTGQSLYYEQYF
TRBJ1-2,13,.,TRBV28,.,TGTGCCAGCAGTTCTACCGGTAACTATGGCTACACCTTC,CASSSTGNYGYTF
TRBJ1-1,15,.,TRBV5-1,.,TGCGCCAGCACCAACATCGGGGTCTTGAACACTGAAGCTTTCTTT,CASTNIGVLNTEAFF
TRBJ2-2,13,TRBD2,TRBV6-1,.,TGTGCCAGCAGTCGGGAGGACACCGGGGAGCTGTTTTTT,CASSREDTGELFF
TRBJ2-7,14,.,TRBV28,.,TGTGCCAGCAGTTTACTAGCGCCGTCCTACGAGCAGTACTTC,CASSLLAPSYEQYF
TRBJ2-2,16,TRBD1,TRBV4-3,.,TGCGCCAGCAGCCAAAGAAACAGGGGTTCGTCCGGGGAGCTGTTTTTT,CASSQRNRGSSGELFF
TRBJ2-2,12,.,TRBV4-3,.,TGCGCCAGCAGCCGGACATCCGGGGAGCTGTTTTTT,CASSRTSGELFF
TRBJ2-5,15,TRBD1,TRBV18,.,TGTGCCAGCTCACCGCCAGGGGGCGTAAAAGAGACCCAGTACTTC,CASSPPGGVKETQYF
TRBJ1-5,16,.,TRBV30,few,TGTGCCTGGAGTGGGACTCCTTTAATGGGCAATCAGCCCCAGCATTTT,CAWSGTPLMGNQPQHF
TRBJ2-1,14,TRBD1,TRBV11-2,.,TGTGCCAGCAGCTCGACAGGGGACTACAATGAGCAGTTCTTC,CASSSTGDYNEQFF
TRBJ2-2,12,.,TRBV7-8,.,TGTGCCAGCAGCGAGAGCACCGGGGAGCTGTTTTTT,CASSESTGELFF
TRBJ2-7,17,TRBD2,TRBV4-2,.,TGTGCCAGCAGCCAAGATCGGGGAGGGTACTTATCCTACGAGCAGTACTTC,CASSQDRGGYLSYEQYF
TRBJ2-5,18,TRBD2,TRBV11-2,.,TGTGCCAGCAGCTTGGACTACTCGCTAGCGGGAGGGCCTCAGACCCAGTACTTC,CASSLDYSLAGGPQTQYF
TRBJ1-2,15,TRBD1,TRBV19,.,TGTGCCAGTAGTCCAGCGGACAGGGGGGACTATGGCTACACCTTC,CASSPADRGDYGYTF
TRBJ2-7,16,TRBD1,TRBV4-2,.,TGTGCCAGCAGCCAAGATCGGACAGGGGGAGTCGGCGAGCAGTACTTC,CASSQDRTGGVGEQYF
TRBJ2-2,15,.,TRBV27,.,TGTGCCAGCAGTTTCCCGGGTGGTACCACCGGGGAGCTGTTTTTT,CASSFPGGTTGELFF
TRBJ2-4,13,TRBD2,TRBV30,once,TGTGCCTGGAGTGGGGCGGGAGGTTCTATTCAGTACTTC,CAWSGAGGSIQYF
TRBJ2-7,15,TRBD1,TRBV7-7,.,TGTGCTAGCAGCAAGGACAGGCCGGGGCACTACGAGCAGTACTTC,CASSKDRPGHYEQYF
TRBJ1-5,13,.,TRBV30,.,TGTGCCTGGAGTGCCCCAGGGCGACAGCCCCAGCATTTT,CAWSAPGRQPQHF
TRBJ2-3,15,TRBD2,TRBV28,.,TGTGCCAGCGTGAATGGGGGGGAATGGACAGATACGCAGTATTTT,CASVNGGEWTDTQYF
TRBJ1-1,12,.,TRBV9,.,TGTGCCAGCAGCCCCACCGGCACTGAAGCTTTCTTT,CASSPTGTEAFF
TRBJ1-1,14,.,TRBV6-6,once,TGTGCCAGCACCCACCGGGAGAAGAACACTGAAGCTTTCTTT,CASTHREKNTEAFF
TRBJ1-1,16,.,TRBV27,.,TGTGCCAGCAGTTTCAACCCGGTGTTTATGAACACTGAAGCTTTCTTT,CASSFNPVFMNTEAFF
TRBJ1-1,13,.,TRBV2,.,TGTGCCAGCAGTGCATCGGGGGTTCAGCAAGCTTTCTTT,CASSASGVQQAFF
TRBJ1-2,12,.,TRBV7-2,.,TGTGCCAGCAGCTTAGATCGTTATGGCTACACCTTC,CASSLDRYGYTF
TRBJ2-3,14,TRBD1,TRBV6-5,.,TGTGCCAGCAGCCTACAGGGGGCAACAGATACGCAGTATTTT,CASSLQGATDTQYF
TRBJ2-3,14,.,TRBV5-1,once,TGCGCCAGCAGCTTGCGGGACAACACAGATACGCAGTATTTT,CASSLRDNTDTQYF
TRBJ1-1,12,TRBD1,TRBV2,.,TGTGCCAACGACAGGGGGAACACTGAAGCTTTCTTT,CANDRGNTEAFF
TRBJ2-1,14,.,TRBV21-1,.,TGTGCCAGCAGCAATAGCGGGAGTAGCAATGAGCAGTTCTTC,CASSNSGSSNEQFF
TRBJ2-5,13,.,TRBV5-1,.,TGCGCCACCTCCGGGGGGCGCAGAGAGACCCAGTACTTC,CATSGGRRETQYF
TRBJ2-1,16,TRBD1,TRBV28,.,TGTGCCAGCAGTTTAAGGACAGGGTCTTTTAGCGGTGAGCAGTTCTTC,CASSLRTGSFSGEQFF
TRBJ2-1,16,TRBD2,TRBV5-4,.,TGTGCCAGCAGCGCCTTGACTAGCGGGGACTACAATGAGCAGTTCTTC,CASSALTSGDYNEQFF